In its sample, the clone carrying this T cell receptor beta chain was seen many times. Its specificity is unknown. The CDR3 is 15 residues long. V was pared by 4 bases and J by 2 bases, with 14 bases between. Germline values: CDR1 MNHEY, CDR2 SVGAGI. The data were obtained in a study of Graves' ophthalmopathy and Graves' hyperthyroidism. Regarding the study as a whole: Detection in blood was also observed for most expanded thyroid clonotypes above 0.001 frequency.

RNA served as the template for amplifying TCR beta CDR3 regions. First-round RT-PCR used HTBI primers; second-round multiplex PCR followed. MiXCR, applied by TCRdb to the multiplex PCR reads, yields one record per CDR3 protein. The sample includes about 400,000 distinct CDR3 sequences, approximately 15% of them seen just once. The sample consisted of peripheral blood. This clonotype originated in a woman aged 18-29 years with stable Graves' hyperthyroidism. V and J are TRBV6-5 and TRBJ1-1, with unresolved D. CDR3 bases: TGTGCCAGCAGTTCCACACTAAAACAAAACACTGAAGCTTTCTTT. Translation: CASSSTLKQNTEAFF.